Listed below are T cell receptor beta chains from one sample, sequenced in a study of CD8+CD57+ T cells in acquired aplastic anemia. TCRdb processed the reads anew with MiXCR; each CDR3 protein has one entry. The table shows a few hundred thousand distinct CDR3 sequences, with roughly 80% occurring only once. Sequencing input: sorted CD4+, CD8+, or CD8+CD57+ T cells (not recorded which) from PBMCs. These TCRs come from a human donor with aplastic anemia. Each CDR3 is given with its conserved first and last residue. Fields, in order: J gene, D gene, clone size, V gene, CDR3 DNA, CDR3 protein. D genes are given only for firm matches. The size of a clone is reported for some rows only, either as once, few or many, or as a class for expanded clones.

J gene: TRBJ2-3
D gene: TRBD1
clone size: few
V gene: TRBV7-3
CDR3 DNA: TGTGCCAGCAGCTCAGGGGACAGGGGCGTGGACTATGGCTTT
CDR3 protein: CASSSGDRGVDYGF

J gene: TRBJ2-2
D gene: TRBD1
clone size: .
V gene: TRBV4-2
CDR3 DNA: TGTGCCAGCAGCCAAGGAGTGACAGGGGGGCCGAACACCGGGGAGCTGTTTTTT
CDR3 protein: CASSQGVTGGPNTGELFF

J gene: TRBJ1-6
D gene: .
clone size: .
V gene: TRBV9
CDR3 DNA: TGTGCCAGCAGCGTAGAGGGTGTTCGTTCACCCCTCCACTTT
CDR3 protein: CASSVEGVRSPLHF

J gene: TRBJ2-7
D gene: .
clone size: .
V gene: TRBV5-6
CDR3 DNA: TGTGCCAGCAGCTTGGGGTACTCCTACGAGCAGTACTTC
CDR3 protein: CASSLGYSYEQYF

J gene: TRBJ1-1
D gene: .
clone size: .
V gene: TRBV7-8
CDR3 DNA: TGTGCCAGCAAGTTCGAAGGGGCAGACAACGATCAGTACTTCTTT
CDR3 protein: CASKFEGADNDQYFF

J gene: TRBJ2-3
D gene: TRBD2
clone size: .
V gene: TRBV2
CDR3 DNA: TGTGCCAGCAGTGGGGGGGGGAGGGATACGCAGTATTTT
CDR3 protein: CASSGGGRDTQYF

J gene: TRBJ2-3
D gene: .
clone size: .
V gene: TRBV14
CDR3 DNA: TGTGCCAGCAGCTTAGATGGGGGAGCCGGGACGGAGTATTTT
CDR3 protein: CASSLDGGAGTEYF

J gene: TRBJ2-5
D gene: TRBD2
clone size: .
V gene: TRBV7-9
CDR3 DNA: TGCGCCAGCAGCAACACTAGCGGGGGAGGTGAGCTGTATTTC
CDR3 protein: CASSNTSGGGELYF

J gene: TRBJ1-2
D gene: .
clone size: .
V gene: TRBV7-8
CDR3 DNA: TGTGCCAGCAGCTTAGCGGGGGGGAACGGTTACCAGTTC
CDR3 protein: CASSLAGGNGYQF

J gene: TRBJ2-6
D gene: .
clone size: .
V gene: TRBV7-3
CDR3 DNA: TGTGCCAGCAGCTCTAGGAGGATTTGGGGTGGGACCAAGGTCCTGACTTTC
CDR3 protein: CASSSRRIWGGTKVLTF

J gene: TRBJ1-1
D gene: TRBD1
clone size: .
V gene: TRBV4-1
CDR3 DNA: TGCGCCAGCAGCCAAGCGTCGACCGGGACAGGGGCGGACACTGAAGCTTTCTTT
CDR3 protein: CASSQASTGTGADTEAFF